One and the same sample provided the 24 T cell receptor beta chains below, sequenced in a study of blood T cells in healthy people across ages. Primers used in a second PCR of roughly 6 to 11 cycles were a sample-barcoded 5' primer and a J-beta primer mix. TCRdb called the 5' RACE reads again in MiXCR, with one record for every CDR3 protein. The top ten clones hold less than 15% of a sample with 1 million to 1.2 million distinct CDR3 sequences, approximately 38% of them seen once. Sequencing was done on a sample of blood. These receptors originate from a man younger than 35 in good health.

DNA for the CDR3: TGTGCCATCAGCGACGGGGGACTAACCTACGAGCAGTACTTC. This codes for CAISDGGLTYEQYF. This chain uses TRBV10-3 with TRBJ2-5; 7 bases match TRBD2. The J call may not be correct, given that the DNA end is closer to TRBJ2-7. The CDR3 spans 14 residues. Germline V gene lookup returns CDR1 ENHRY and CDR2 SYGVKD.

This clonotype was seen a handful of times. V and J are TRBV9 and TRBJ1-4; D might be TRBD1 (6 bases). Per germline, CDR1 SGDLS and CDR2 YYNGEE. Trimming took off 3 bases at V and 0 bases at J, with 12 bases between the two ends. This CDR3 is built from 16 residues. CDR3 sequence reads: CASSGKTGTTNEKLFF. The CDR3 nucleotides read TGTGCCAGCAGCGGAAAAACAGGGACAACTAATGAAAAACTGTTTTTT.

This clonotype was seen many times. J is TRBJ1-2 and V is TRBV7-2; D remains unclear. V lost 2 bases, J lost 3 bases, and 7 bases lay in between. The CDR3 extends over 13 amino acids. The V gene's germline CDR1 is SGHTA and CDR2 FQGNSA. CDR3 region: CASSLNRDYGYTF. The CDR3 DNA reads TGTGCCAGCAGCTTAAACAGAGACTATGGCTACACCTTC. Complete variable domain (other parts from reference TRBV7-2 and TRBJ1-2): GAGVSQSPSNKVTEKGKDVELRCDPISGHTALYWYRQSLGQGLEFLIYFQGNSAPDKSGLPSDRFSAERTGGSVSTLTIQRTQQEDSAVYLCASSLNRDYGYTFGSGTRLTVV.

This clonotype was found a few times. The chain joins TRBV28 to TRBJ2-2, with D possibly being TRBD1 (5 bases). CDR3 length: 16 residues. V was cut by 6 bases and J by 3 bases, with 17 bases left in between. Germline assignment: CDR1 MDHEN and CDR2 SYDVKM. The CDR3 region has the DNA TGTGCCAGCAGCTCTAAAGCAGGGTCTGACACCGGGGAGCTGTTTTTT. Its translation: CASSSKAGSDTGELFF.

This rearrangement joins TRBV4-1 to TRBJ2-1; 7 nucleotides line up with TRBD1. The CDR3 extends over 17 amino acids. CDR1 is MGHRA and CDR2 is YSYEKL in the germline V gene. Trimming at V came to 1 base and at J to 8 bases, leaving 14 bases not matched to a gene. Here the CDR3 reads CASSQVQKGAGYDEQFF. Here the CDR3 DNA reads TGCGCCAGCAGCCAAGTTCAAAAGGGGGCCGGGTACGATGAGCAGTTCTTC.

This chain joins TRBV11-2 and TRBJ1-1; perhaps TRBD1 as D (6 bases). With 4 bases removed from V and 3 bases from J, the gap between germline ends came to 18 bases. The CDR3 has 16 amino acids. Germline V CDR1 and CDR2: SGHAT, FQNNGV. The CDR3 bases are TGTGCCAGCAGCTCCCGGGGAGGGACACCGGACACTGAAGCTTTCTTT. Encoded protein: CASSSRGGTPDTEAFF.

This clonotype was counted a few times. The J gene is TRBJ2-2, the V gene TRBV28; no clear D gene. The CDR3 has 11 amino acids. Germline CDR1 and CDR2: MDHEN and SYDVKM. Trimming left V 3 bases short and J 9 bases short, with 5 bases between. The CDR3 DNA follows: TGTGCCAGCAGTTTGTCTCGGGAGCTGTTTTTT. It encodes CASSLSRELFF.

The rearrangement joins TRBV4-1 to TRBJ1-2; 7 positions agree with TRBD1. This CDR3 is built from 15 residues. J lost 5 bases, V lost 0 bases, and 6 bases had no gene match. Germline V gene lookup returns CDR1 MGHRA and CDR2 YSYEKL. CDR3 residues: CASSQEARGGYGYTF. The CDR3 coding sequence is TGCGCCAGCAGCCAAGAAGCCAGGGGGGGGTATGGCTACACCTTC.

The V gene is TRBV11-2, the J gene TRBJ2-5; D is uncertain. The CDR3 runs to 12 residues. Germline CDR1 reads SGHAT; CDR2 reads FQNNGV. Trimming removed 3 bases at V and 3 bases at J, with 5 bases between. CDR3 amino acids: CASSLQKETQYF. Here the CDR3 DNA reads TGTGCCAGCAGCTTGCAGAAAGAGACCCAGTACTTC. Combining the CDR3 with reference TRBV11-2 and TRBJ2-5 gives the whole variable domain EAGVAQSPRYKIIEKRQSVAFWCNPISGHATLYWYQQILGQGPKLLIQFQNNGVVDDSQLPKDRFSAERLKGVDSTLKIQPAKLEDSAVYLCASSLQKETQYFGPGTRLLVL.

This clonotype has just a few counts. The chain is built from TRBV10-3 and TRBJ2-5; D gene unclear. Germline V gives CDR1 ENHRY, CDR2 SYGVKD. This CDR3 region has 13 residues. V lost 2 bases, J lost 2 bases, and 6 bases lay in between. CDR3 region: CAISETVQETQYF. CDR3 nucleotide sequence: TGTGCCATCAGTGAGACAGTTCAAGAGACCCAGTACTTC.

The J gene is TRBJ1-1, the V gene TRBV20-1, with TRBD1 matching 12 bases. The trim removed 6 bases at V and 1 base at J, leaving 6 bases unmatched. Germline V gene sequence: CDR1 DFQATT, CDR2 SNEGSKA (reference sequence). This CDR3 is built from 15 residues. CDR3 sequence reads: CSAGTGGFPNTEAFF. CDR3 in DNA: TGCAGTGCGGGGACAGGGGGCTTCCCGAACACTGAAGCTTTCTTT.

This clonotype was recorded a few times. V usage is TRBV24-1 and J usage is TRBJ2-1, with D unclear. There are 11 residues in the CDR3. The germline gives CDR1 KGHDR, CDR2 SFDVKD. The V end was cut by 9 bases, the J end by 8 bases, with 10 bases between. DNA for the CDR3: TGTGCCACCGCCTGGATGGATGAGCAGTTCTTC. Translation: CATAWMDEQFF.

This clonotype showed up just a few times. The chain combines TRBV6-6 with TRBJ1-5; TRBD1 is a possible D gene (6 bases). This CDR3 is built from 15 residues. Deletions cut 7 bases from V and 2 bases from J, with 15 bases between. From germline, CDR1 is MNHNY and CDR2 SVGAGI (reference sequence). In DNA, the CDR3 is TGTGCCAGCACCGGCAGGGGAGGTGGCAATCAGCCCCAGCATTTT. It is translated as CASTGRGGGNQPQHF.

This clonotype occurred a few times. The J gene is TRBJ2-3, the V gene TRBV5-1; D not resolved. The CDR3 sequence is 15 residues long. Trimming pared 0 bases from V and 0 bases from J, leaving 8 bases between. The germline V gene has CDR1 SGHRS and CDR2 YFSETQ. The CDR3: CASSLVPDSTDTQYF. The CDR3 bases are TGCGCCAGCAGCTTGGTCCCGGACAGCACAGATACGCAGTATTTT.

This clonotype has a count of ten or more. The chain uses TRBV12-3 or TRBV12-4 and TRBJ1-2; D gene uncertain. V was clipped by 3 bases and J by 4 bases, with 6 bases between them. The CDR3 is 12 amino acids. The CDR3 is CASSFQRYGYTF. For the CDR3, the DNA is TGTGCCAGCAGTTTTCAGCGCTATGGCTACACCTTC.

This clonotype has just a few counts. The V gene is TRBV6-2 or TRBV6-3, the J gene TRBJ2-1; D assignment may be TRBD1 or TRBD2 (5 bases each). CDR1 MNHEY and CDR2 SVGEGT come from the germline V gene. The V gene lost 3 bases and the J gene lost 1 base, with 10 bases spanning the gap. The CDR3 runs 15 residues. For the CDR3, the DNA is TGTGCCAGCAGTTATGGGGGTATTTCCTACAATGAGCAGTTCTTC. Amino acids: CASSYGGISYNEQFF.

This clonotype has a handful of counts. CDR3 protein: CSVALTDYGYTF. In DNA, the CDR3 is TGCAGCGTTGCCCTGACGGACTATGGCTACACCTTC. The chain uses TRBV29-1 and TRBJ1-2; D is unclear. The germline V and J ends were trimmed by 4 bases and 3 bases, with 9 bases remaining between them. Per germline, CDR1 SQVTM and CDR2 ANQGSEA. The CDR3 extends over 12 amino acids. Filled out from reference TRBV29-1 and TRBJ1-2, the complete variable domain reads SAVISQKPSRDICQRGTSLTIQCQVDSQVTMMFWYRQQPGQSLTLIATANQGSEATYESGFVIDKFPISRPNLTFSTLTVSNMSPEDSSIYLCSVALTDYGYTFGSGTRLTVV.

The genes are TRBV11-1 and TRBJ2-3; 12 bases match TRBD1. This CDR3 contains 15 residues. Germline CDR1 and CDR2: SGHAT and FQDESV (reference sequence). V gave up 5 bases and J gave up 6 bases; unmatched junction bases: 6. CDR3: CASSTGQGAEDTQYF. The CDR3 DNA is TGTGCCAGCAGCACGGGACAGGGGGCAGAGGATACGCAGTATTTT. Full variable domain (rest looked up from reference TRBV11-1 and TRBJ2-3): EAEVAQSPRYKITEKSQAVAFWCDPISGHATLYWYRQILGQGPELLVQFQDESVVDDSQLPKDRFSAERLKGVDSTLKIQPAELGDSAMYLCASSTGQGAEDTQYFGPGTRLTVL.

The chain employs TRBV12-3 or TRBV12-4 and TRBJ2-4; 8 bases line up with TRBD1. The V segment lost 6 bases and the J segment 0 bases; nucleotides outside the gene matches: 7. The CDR3 contains 16 residues. Here the CDR3 reads CASRLGTGIAKNIQYF. The CDR3 DNA sequence: TGTGCCAGCAGACTCGGGACAGGTATAGCCAAAAACATTCAGTACTTC.

This clonotype was found many times. The chain couples TRBV4-1 to TRBJ2-1; no reliable D call. The V end was cut by 5 bases, the J end by 8 bases, with 10 bases between. Germline assignment: CDR1 MGHRA and CDR2 YSYEKL. The CDR3 length is 12 residues. CDR3 amino acids: CASSKPLDEQFF. The CDR3 DNA sequence: TGCGCCAGCAGCAAACCGTTGGATGAGCAGTTCTTC.

This clonotype has just a few counts. The chain links TRBV20-1 to TRBJ1-6; D possibly corresponds to TRBD1 (6 bases). The CDR3 totals 14 residues. CDR1 DFQATT and CDR2 SNEGSKA come from the germline V gene (reference sequence). Trimming shortened V by 0 bases and J by 7 bases, and 10 bases separated the two germline ends. The DNA for the CDR3 is TGCAGTGCTAGAGACACAGGGTGGAATTCACCCCTCCACTTT. This encodes CSARDTGWNSPLHF.

This clonotype was seen only once. The chain employs TRBV12-3 or TRBV12-4 and TRBJ2-2; 9 positions match TRBD1. The CDR3 runs to 14 residues. With V trimmed by 5 bases and J by 4 bases, 2 bases remained unmatched. The CDR3 region has the DNA TGTGCCAGCAGTATACAGGGGGCCACCGGGGAGCTGTTTTTT. Translated, it gives CASSIQGATGELFF.

The chain has TRBV12-3 or TRBV12-4 and TRBJ2-7, with TRBD1 matching over 8 bases. This CDR3 is built from 15 residues. The ends lost 4 bases at V and 0 bases at J; junction bases unmatched: 5. CDR3 region: CASSYRTGSSYEQYF. The CDR3 DNA follows: TGTGCCAGCAGTTATCGGACAGGGAGCTCCTACGAGCAGTACTTC.

This chain uses TRBV2 with TRBJ2-5; D not resolved. From germline, CDR1 is SNHLY and CDR2 FYNNEI. The CDR3 consists of 12 residues. Trimming removed 3 bases from V and 2 bases from J, with 4 bases in between. The DNA for the CDR3 is TGTGCCAGCAGTGAGGAGCAAGAGACCCAGTACTTC. Translating it yields CASSEEQETQYF.